A selection of T cell receptor beta chains follows, all from one sample in a study of identical twins. TCRdb ran MiXCR on the 5' RACE reads and lists one entry per CDR3 protein. The table lists about 570,000 distinct CDR3 sequences, more than 9% of them singletons. The data were also submitted as part of a second study, on yellow fever vaccine responses in identical twins.

Sequenced input: PBMCs. The receptors were sampled from a woman aged 18 to 35 in good health. Both conserved end residues are part of each CDR3. The order of the fields is V gene, CDR3 length, J gene, clone size, D gene, CDR3 protein, CDR3 DNA. The D gene is left open where the match is weak. A clone size is listed for some rows: how often the clone was seen (once, few, many), or a class if it is expanded.

>TRBV20-1|14|TRBJ2-7|many|TRBD2
CSASQLAGVSEQYF
TGCAGTGCTAGTCAACTAGCGGGAGTTTCCGAGCAGTACTTC
>TRBV6-1|16|TRBJ2-3|NA|TRBD1
CASSRTDRAHTDTQYF
TGTGCCAGCAGTCGTACCGACAGGGCCCACACAGATACGCAGTATTTT
>TRBV21-1|15|TRBJ2-2|few|NA
CAGGCSGRVTGELFF
TGTGCCGGAGGTTGTAGCGGGAGGGTCACCGGGGAGCTGTTTTTT
>TRBV28|14|TRBJ2-7|few|NA
CASSLKGGRYEQYF
TGTGCCAGCAGTTTGAAGGGAGGACGCTACGAGCAGTACTTC
>TRBV6-5|14|TRBJ2-5|few|NA
CASIRLEGAETQYF
TGTGCCAGCATTAGATTGGAGGGGGCAGAGACCCAGTACTTC
>TRBV18|11|TRBJ2-5|many|NA
CASSPQETQYF
TGTGCCAGCTCACCCCAAGAGACCCAGTACTTC
>TRBV15|17|TRBJ2-7|few|TRBD1
CATSRVVGTGGHYEQYF
TGTGCCACCAGCAGAGTTGTAGGGACAGGGGGCCACTACGAGCAGTACTTC
>TRBV12-5|16|TRBJ1-1|NA|NA
CASGLAGLFGTTEAFF
TGTGCTAGTGGTTTGGCGGGCCTCTTCGGAACCACTGAAGCTTTCTTT
>TRBV3-1|14|TRBJ1-2|NA|NA
CASSQVPKDYGYTF
TGTGCCAGCAGCCAAGTCCCAAAAGACTATGGCTACACCTTC
>TRBV29-1|12|TRBJ2-2|few|NA
CSVILPPGELFF
TGCAGCGTCATACTTCCCCCGGGGGAGCTGTTTTTT
>TRBV7-7|15|TRBJ2-1|NA|NA
CASSSRVGARNEQFF
TGTGCTAGCAGCTCACGTGTGGGGGCAAGGAATGAGCAGTTCTTC
>TRBV2|14|TRBJ2-7|many|TRBD1
CASSAGTGGYEQYF
TGTGCCAGCAGTGCCGGGACAGGGGGCTACGAGCAGTACTTC
>TRBV5-1|14|TRBJ2-3|few|NA
CASSSPGAGVTQYF
TGCGCCAGCAGCTCCCCCGGGGCCGGGGTTACGCAGTATTTT
>TRBV20-1|16|TRBJ2-3|many|NA
CSARDIAGAGTDTQYF
TGCAGTGCTAGAGATATTGCGGGGGCGGGCACAGATACGCAGTATTTT
>TRBV28|15|TRBJ2-7|NA|NA
CASSLNADSSYEQYF
TGTGCCAGCAGTCTAAATGCGGACAGCTCCTACGAGCAGTACTTC
>TRBV7-9|16|TRBJ1-1|many|TRBD1
CASSYAPGQGGVEAFF
TGTGCCAGCAGCTACGCCCCGGGACAGGGGGGGGTTGAAGCTTTCTTT
>TRBV7-9|16|TRBJ2-1|few|NA
CASSLGVSGLQNEQFF
TGTGCCAGCAGCTTAGGGGTGTCAGGGCTACAAAATGAGCAGTTCTTC
>TRBV27|11|TRBJ1-1|many|NA
CASAKNTEAFF
TGTGCCAGCGCAAAGAACACTGAAGCTTTCTTT
>TRBV27|11|TRBJ2-2|NA|NA
CASGQGWELFF
TGTGCCAGCGGGCAGGGTTGGGAGCTGTTTTTT
>TRBV7-8|15|TRBJ2-2|NA|NA
CASSPQAKGPGELFF
TGTGCCAGCAGTCCCCAGGCGAAGGGCCCCGGGGAGCTGTTTTTT
>TRBV20-1|13|TRBJ1-4|NA|NA
CSARATVNEKLFF
TGCAGTGCTAGAGCCACCGTTAATGAAAAACTGTTTTTT
>TRBV27|13|TRBJ2-3|NA|NA
CASSLNGLGTQYF
TGTGCCAGCAGTTTAAACGGGTTAGGTACGCAGTATTTT
>TRBV4-2|14|TRBJ2-2|many|NA
CASSQGLDTGELFF
TGTGCCAGCAGCCAAGGGCTAGACACCGGGGAGCTGTTTTTT
>TRBV4-1|14|TRBJ2-7|many|NA
CASSQDFGFYEQYF
TGCGCCAGCAGCCAAGATTTTGGGTTCTACGAGCAGTACTTC
>TRBV5-1|18|TRBJ2-5|NA|NA
CASSLGPFSQVPPETQYF
TGCGCCAGCAGCTTGGGGCCTTTTTCACAGGTGCCCCCGGAGACCCAGTACTTC
>TRBV14|15|TRBJ2-2|many|NA
CASSQSATNTGELFF
TGTGCCAGCAGCCAATCAGCTACGAACACCGGGGAGCTGTTTTTT
>TRBV3-1|17|TRBJ2-7|NA|TRBD2
CACSQGRLAMDVYEQYF
TGTGCCTGCAGCCAAGGGCGACTAGCGATGGATGTCTACGAGCAGTACTTC
>TRBV10-3|12|TRBJ2-3|NA|NA
CAIKEPADTQYF
TGTGCCATCAAAGAACCGGCAGATACGCAGTATTTT
>TRBV7-3|13|TRBJ1-1|NA|NA
CASSFTENTEAFF
TGTGCCAGCAGCTTTACTGAGAACACTGAAGCTTTCTTT
>TRBV20-1|12|TRBJ1-3|NA|NA
CSAPWQGNTIYF
TGCAGTGCTCCCTGGCAAGGAAACACCATATATTTT
>TRBV7-7|13|TRBJ2-2|many|NA
CASSFTSTGELFF
TGTGCTAGCAGCTTTACTAGCACCGGGGAGCTGTTTTTT
>TRBV7-9|16|TRBJ2-4|NA|TRBD2
CASSFWGLAGLNIQYF
TGTGCCAGCAGCTTTTGGGGACTAGCGGGTTTAAACATTCAGTACTTC
>TRBV6-2/TRBV6-3|13|TRBJ2-7|NA|NA
CASTRGRTYEQYF
TGTGCCAGCACGCGGGGACGGACCTACGAGCAGTACTTC
>TRBV20-1|16|TRBJ2-1|NA|TRBD2
CCARSGLAVLVHEQFF
TGCTGTGCTAGGTCTGGCCTAGCGGTACTAGTCCATGAGCAGTTCTTC
>TRBV6-1|16|TRBJ2-3|NA|TRBD1
CASSPRDRGLTDTQYF
TGTGCCAGCAGCCCCCGGGACAGGGGGCTTACAGATACGCAGTATTTT
>TRBV12-3/TRBV12-4|14|TRBJ2-5|many|NA
CASSLGPGGETQYF
TGTGCCAGCAGTTTAGGCCCAGGCGGGGAGACCCAGTACTTC
>TRBV11-1|18|TRBJ2-3|few|NA
CASSSPRGTVTSTDTQYF
TGTGCCAGCAGCTCCCCCCGCGGGACAGTAACTAGCACAGATACGCAGTATTTT
>TRBV7-9|16|TRBJ1-3|NA|NA
CASSLYREHSGNTIYF
TGTGCCAGCAGCCTCTACAGGGAACACTCTGGAAACACCATATATTTT
>TRBV2|13|TRBJ2-2|few|NA
CARLDRPTGELFF
TGTGCCAGATTAGACAGGCCCACCGGGGAGCTGTTTTTT
>TRBV27|14|TRBJ2-3|few|TRBD2
CASSIRGGTDTQYF
TGTGCCAGCAGTATTCGGGGGGGGACAGATACGCAGTATTTT
>TRBV7-2|13|TRBJ2-3|few|NA
CASSYRGSDTQYF
TGTGCCAGCAGCTACCGGGGTTCAGATACGCAGTATTTT
>TRBV7-9|15|TRBJ1-1|many|NA
CASSSKTEMNTEAFF
TGTGCCAGCAGCTCCAAGACAGAGATGAACACTGAAGCTTTCTTT
>TRBV7-9|15|TRBJ2-3|NA|NA
CASSLYQASTDTQYF
TGTGCCAGCAGCCTATATCAGGCTAGCACAGATACGCAGTATTTT
>TRBV7-7|14|TRBJ2-3|few|NA
CASSSSGRGGTQYF
TGTGCTAGCAGCTCTAGTGGACGGGGAGGTACGCAGTATTTT
>TRBV4-1|14|TRBJ2-7|NA|NA
CASSQLGAAYEQYF
TGCGCCAGCAGCCAACTAGGCGCAGCCTACGAGCAGTACTTC
>TRBV20-1|14|TRBJ2-1|few|TRBD2
CSASFPGLAGVPVF
TGCAGTGCTAGTTTCCCGGGACTAGCGGGTGTTCCTGTCTTC
>TRBV7-9|14|TRBJ2-3|NA|NA
CASIPPPPQDTQYF
TGTGCCAGCATCCCCCCACCCCCCCAGGATACGCAGTATTTT
>TRBV20-1|13|TRBJ1-6|few|NA
CSASFVDSVPLHF
TGCAGTGCTAGTTTTGTGGACAGTGTTCCCCTCCACTTT
>TRBV7-3|17|TRBJ2-2|few|NA
CASSLMSGLANTGELFF
TGTGCCAGCAGCTTAATGTCGGGGCTGGCGAACACCGGGGAGCTGTTTTTT
>TRBV4-2|14|TRBJ2-2|few|NA
CASSQVSPPGELFF
TGTGCCAGCAGCCAAGTATCGCCACCCGGGGAGCTGTTTTTT
>TRBV11-1|20|TRBJ2-7|few|TRBD2
CASSLAPGTSGVTSTYEQYF
TGTGCCAGCAGCTTAGCTCCCGGGACTAGCGGGGTTACCTCCACCTACGAGCAGTACTTC
>TRBV3-1|16|TRBJ2-5|NA|NA
CASSPPGGGREETQYF
TGTGCCAGCAGCCCCCCCGGAGGGGGGAGAGAAGAGACCCAGTACTTC
>TRBV28|12|TRBJ1-5|NA|NA
CASGVGNQPQHF
TGTGCCAGCGGGGTGGGTAATCAGCCCCAGCATTTT
>TRBV12-3/TRBV12-4|14|TRBJ2-7|many|NA
CASSLDGLLVEQYF
TGTGCCAGCAGTTTAGATGGACTCCTAGTCGAGCAGTACTTC
>TRBV29-1|16|TRBJ2-3|few|TRBD2
CSVVGLAVFPADTQYF
TGCAGCGTTGTGGGACTAGCGGTCTTCCCCGCAGATACGCAGTATTTT
>TRBV10-3|15|TRBJ1-1|NA|NA
CAISESPTLNTEAFF
TGTGCCATCAGTGAGTCGCCAACCCTAAACACTGAAGCTTTCTTT
>TRBV5-5|17|TRBJ2-3|many|TRBD2
CASSPIAGAGGTDTQYF
TGTGCCAGCAGTCCTATAGCGGGAGCAGGCGGCACAGATACGCAGTATTTT